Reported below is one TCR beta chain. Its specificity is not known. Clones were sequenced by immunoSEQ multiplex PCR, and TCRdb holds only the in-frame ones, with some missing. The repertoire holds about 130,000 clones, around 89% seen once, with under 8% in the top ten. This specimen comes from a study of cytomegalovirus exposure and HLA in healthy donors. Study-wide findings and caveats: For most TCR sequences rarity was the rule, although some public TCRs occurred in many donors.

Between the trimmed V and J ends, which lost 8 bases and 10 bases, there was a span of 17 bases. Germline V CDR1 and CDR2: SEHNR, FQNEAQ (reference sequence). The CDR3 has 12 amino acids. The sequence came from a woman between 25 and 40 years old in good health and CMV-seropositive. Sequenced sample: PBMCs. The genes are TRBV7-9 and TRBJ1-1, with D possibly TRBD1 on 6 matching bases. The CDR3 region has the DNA TGTGCCAGCCGACGGGACACTGGGAGAGCTTTCTTT. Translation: CASRRDTGRAFF.